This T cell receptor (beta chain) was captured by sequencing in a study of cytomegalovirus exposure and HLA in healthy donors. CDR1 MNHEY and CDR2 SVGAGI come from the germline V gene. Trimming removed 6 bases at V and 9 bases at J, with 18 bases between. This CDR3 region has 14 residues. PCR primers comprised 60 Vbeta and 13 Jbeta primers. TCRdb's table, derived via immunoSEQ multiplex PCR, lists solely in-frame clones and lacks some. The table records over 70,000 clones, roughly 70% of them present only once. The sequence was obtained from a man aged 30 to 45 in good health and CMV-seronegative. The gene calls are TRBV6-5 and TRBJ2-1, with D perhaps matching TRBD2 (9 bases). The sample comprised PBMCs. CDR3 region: CASRRQGTSSEQFF. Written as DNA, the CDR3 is TGTGCCAGCAGAAGACAGGGGACTAGCAGTGAGCAGTTCTTC.